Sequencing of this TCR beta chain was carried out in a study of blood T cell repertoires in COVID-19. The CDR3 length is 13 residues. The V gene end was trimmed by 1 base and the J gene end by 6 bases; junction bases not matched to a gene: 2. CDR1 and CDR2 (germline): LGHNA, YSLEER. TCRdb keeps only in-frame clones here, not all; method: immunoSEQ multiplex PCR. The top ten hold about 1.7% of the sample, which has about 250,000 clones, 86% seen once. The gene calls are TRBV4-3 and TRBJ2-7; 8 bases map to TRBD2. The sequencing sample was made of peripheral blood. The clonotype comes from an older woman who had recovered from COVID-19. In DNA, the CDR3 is TGCGCCAGCAGCCAAGCGGGAGGGGGCGAGCAGTACTTC. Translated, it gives CASSQAGGGEQYF.